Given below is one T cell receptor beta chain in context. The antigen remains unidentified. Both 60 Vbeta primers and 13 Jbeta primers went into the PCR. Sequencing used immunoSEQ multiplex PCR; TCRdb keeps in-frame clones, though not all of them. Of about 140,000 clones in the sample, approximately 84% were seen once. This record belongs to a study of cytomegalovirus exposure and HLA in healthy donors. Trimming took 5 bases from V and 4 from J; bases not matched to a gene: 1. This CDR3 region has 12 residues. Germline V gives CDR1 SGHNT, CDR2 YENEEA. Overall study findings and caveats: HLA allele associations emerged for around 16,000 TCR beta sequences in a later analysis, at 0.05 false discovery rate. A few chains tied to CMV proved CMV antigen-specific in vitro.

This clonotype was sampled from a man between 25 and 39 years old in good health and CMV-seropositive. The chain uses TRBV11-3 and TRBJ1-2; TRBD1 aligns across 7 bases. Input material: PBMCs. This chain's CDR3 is CASSRDSYGYTF. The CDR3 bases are TGTGCCAGCAGCCGGGACAGCTATGGCTACACCTTC.